Described below is a single TCR beta chain sequence and its context. Clones were read by immunoSEQ multiplex PCR, and TCRdb kept only the in-frame ones, dropping some. This table has under 150,000 clones, over 70% appearing once. With 5 bases clipped from V and 8 bases from J, the junction kept 11 bases outside the gene matches. This CDR3 comprises 14 residues. CDR1 MDHEN and CDR2 SYDVKM come from the germline V gene. Cohorts were based on clinical histories the participants reported. The data derive from a study of blood T cell repertoires in COVID-19. This receptor was taken from a man aged 45-65 years in a cohort exposed to, infected with or recovered from COVID-19 (not recorded which). The V and J genes are TRBV28 and TRBJ1-2, with TRBD1 matching 7 bases. Specimen: PBMCs or T cells enriched from blood (not recorded which). CDR3 in DNA: TGTGCCAGCAGTCTGACAGGGCCCTTGAGAGGCTACACCTTC. It is translated as CASSLTGPLRGYTF.